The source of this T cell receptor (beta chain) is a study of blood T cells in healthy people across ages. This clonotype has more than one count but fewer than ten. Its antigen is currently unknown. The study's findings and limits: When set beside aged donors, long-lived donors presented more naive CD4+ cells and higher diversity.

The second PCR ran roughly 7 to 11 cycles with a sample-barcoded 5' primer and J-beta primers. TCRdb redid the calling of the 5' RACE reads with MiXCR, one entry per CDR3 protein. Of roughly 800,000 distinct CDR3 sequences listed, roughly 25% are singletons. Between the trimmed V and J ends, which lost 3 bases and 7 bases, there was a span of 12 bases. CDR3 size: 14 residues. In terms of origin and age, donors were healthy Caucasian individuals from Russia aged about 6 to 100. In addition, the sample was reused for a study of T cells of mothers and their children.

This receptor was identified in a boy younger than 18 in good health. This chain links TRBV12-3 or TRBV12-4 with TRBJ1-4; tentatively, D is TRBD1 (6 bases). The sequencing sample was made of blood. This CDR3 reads CASSFSGRGEKLFF. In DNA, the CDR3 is TGTGCCAGCAGTTTCTCAGGCAGGGGTGAAAAACTGTTTTTT.